These 10 T cell receptor beta chains originate from one sample sequenced in a study of neurological immune-mediated disorders. TCRdb recomputed calls from the 5' RACE reads with MiXCR, one row per CDR3 protein. The table lists about 35,000 distinct CDR3 sequences, 3% to 4% of them singletons. The specimen sequenced was PBMCs. Receptors were obtained from a man aged 30-40 years with multiple sclerosis.

The V gene is TRBV7-2, the J gene TRBJ2-4; 11 nucleotides align to TRBD2. V trimming: 2 bases; J trimming: 5 bases; junction bases outside the gene matches: 2. This CDR3 is built from 15 residues. CDR1 is SGHTA and CDR2 is FQGNSA in the germline V gene. The CDR3 nucleotides are TGTGCCAGCAGCTTAATGGGACTAGCGGAAAACATTCAGTACTTC. This encodes CASSLMGLAENIQYF. The variable domain in full, with the rest retrieved from reference TRBV7-2 and TRBJ2-4, is GAGVSQSPSNKVTEKGKDVELRCDPISGHTALYWYRQSLGQGLEFLIYFQGNSAPDKSGLPSDRFSAERTGGSVSTLTIQRTQQEDSAVYLCASSLMGLAENIQYFGAGTRLSVL.

This clonotype was detected ten times or more. The V call is TRBV6-5, the J call TRBJ1-1, with D possibly matching TRBD1 (5 bases). Trimming stripped 0 bases from V and 0 bases from J, with 14 bases between. Germline values: CDR1 MNHEY, CDR2 SVGAGI. The length of the CDR3 is 17 residues. In DNA form, the CDR3 reads TGTGCCAGCAGTTACTCGAGGACAATGGGTATGAACACTGAAGCTTTCTTT. This translates into CASSYSRTMGMNTEAFF.

This clonotype was found many times. The chain employs TRBV11-2 and TRBJ1-5; D possibly corresponds to TRBD1 (5 bases). The CDR3 sequence is 14 residues long. The germline V and J ends were trimmed by 5 bases and 7 bases, with 15 bases remaining between them. From germline, CDR1 is SGHAT and CDR2 FQNNGV. CDR3 loop: CASSPQLGTQPQHF. In DNA, the CDR3 is TGTGCCAGCAGCCCCCAGTTGGGGACGCAGCCCCAGCATTTT.

This clonotype was observed at least ten times. The chain joins TRBV20-1 to TRBJ2-3; D call uncertain. Germline V gene lookup returns CDR1 DFQATT and CDR2 SNEGSKA (reference sequence). The CDR3 contains 13 residues. Trimming cost V 2 bases and J 5 bases, with 11 bases left between them. The CDR3 region has the DNA TGCAGTGCTAGACCACGTCTGATAGATACGCAGTATTTT. Its protein product is CSARPRLIDTQYF.

This clonotype came up many times. The chain is built from TRBV20-1 and TRBJ1-1, with D possibly being TRBD1 (5 bases). This CDR3 region has 13 residues. V lost 5 bases, J lost 2 bases, and 12 bases lay in between. The germline gives CDR1 DFQATT, CDR2 SNEGSKA (reference sequence). In nucleotides, the CDR3 is TGCAGTGCTCCCTGGGACGGTAACACTGAAGCTTTCTTT. Its translation is CSAPWDGNTEAFF.

This clonotype was counted ten times or more. The chain carries TRBV6-6 and TRBJ2-1; no clear D. Between the trimmed V and J ends, which lost 7 bases and 0 bases, there was a span of 7 bases. The CDR3 spans 13 residues. The germline V gene encodes CDR1 MNHNY and CDR2 SVGAGI (reference sequence). This CDR3 is CASKGSSYNEQFF. DNA for the CDR3: TGTGCCAGCAAGGGCAGCTCCTACAATGAGCAGTTCTTC.

This clonotype appeared a few times. Here the CDR3 reads CASNTGELFF. The DNA of the CDR3 is TGTGCCTCCAACACCGGGGAGCTGTTTTTT. This sequence joins TRBV7-7 and TRBJ2-2; no definite D call. Looked up from germline, CDR1 is SSHAT and CDR2 is FNYEAQ (reference sequence). This CDR3 spans 10 amino acids. Trimming took off 11 bases at V and 2 bases at J, with 3 bases between the two ends.

This chain links TRBV29-1 with TRBJ2-7; 7 positions agree with TRBD1. The V and J ends lost 3 bases and 5 bases, in that order; junction bases with no gene match: 7. Germline V CDR1 and CDR2: SQVTM, ANQGSEA. The CDR3 spans 13 residues. CDR3 bases: TGCAGCGTTGACAAGACAGGGCACAACGAGCAGTACTTC. It codes for CSVDKTGHNEQYF.

This clonotype was detected ten times or more. The chain combines TRBV7-6 with TRBJ2-7, with 12 bases identical to TRBD1. Per germline, CDR1 SGHVS and CDR2 FNYEAQ. There are 16 residues in the CDR3. V lost 3 bases, J lost 6 bases, and 9 bases stayed unmatched. CDR3 in amino acids: CASSLGTGGGMSEQYF. The CDR3 nucleotides are TGTGCCAGCAGCTTGGGGACAGGGGGCGGGATGAGCGAGCAGTACTTC. Looking up the rest from reference TRBV7-6 and TRBJ2-7 gives the full variable domain: GAGVSQSPRYKVTKRGQDVALRCDPISGHVSLYWYRQALGQGPEFLTYFNYEAQQDKSGLPNDRFSAERPEGSISTLTIQRTEQRDSAMYRCASSLGTGGGMSEQYFGPGTRLTVT.

This clonotype was counted only a few times. V gene TRBV20-1 combines with J gene TRBJ1-2; D is uncertain. This CDR3 is 16 amino acids long. Trimming shortened V by 0 bases and J by 2 bases, and 16 bases separated the two germline ends. Germline CDR1 reads DFQATT; CDR2 reads SNEGSKA (reference sequence). The CDR3 loop is CSARDRVAQTNYGYTF. In DNA, the CDR3 is TGCAGTGCTAGAGATCGGGTCGCACAGACGAACTATGGCTACACCTTC.